The text below deals with one TCR beta chain. Its antigen is currently not known. No base-level quality is on record; no much larger clone is a single base apart. Using immunoSEQ, frozen genomic DNA was subjected to high-throughput TCRbeta CDR3 sequencing, a process that included PCR amplification, mapping, bias correction and internal controls. Per the authors' processing: Only productive rearrangements were retained, with each unique TCRbeta sequence defined by its CDR3 nucleotide sequence together with its V and J gene. A sequence counted as donor-reactive only if the sequence showed at least 5-fold expansion in CFSE-low cells compared with unstimulated pre-transplant cells and had a frequency of at least 0.01%. To ensure at least 90% detection power, minimum frequency thresholds were set for each subject based on that subject's lowest-template unstimulated sample. Jensen-Shannon divergence between the top 1000 TCRbeta sequences post- versus pre-transplant served as the measure of repertoire turnover. Changes in detection of donor-reactive sequences were assessed with two-sided Fisher's exact tests. In TCRdb, the immuneACCESS table is reduced to in-frame sequences with V and J assigned. These tables do not hold every clone; where another copy was compared, an unresolved V gene accounts for under half, and the others remain unexplained. V and J calls and clone size are those listed in that table; D and trimming were worked out from the DNA. Recorded for this sample are approximately 25,000 clones; approximately 71% of them occurred a single time. Approximately 2.8% of the sample is in the top ten clones.

The sample belongs to a study of T cell clones after liver transplantation (dated by TCRdb to about 2019). Regarding the study in general: The samples were obtained from ITN030ST, a randomized trial that attempted immunosuppression withdrawal within 2 years after liver transplantation. After a pre-transplant mixed lymphocyte reaction, TCRbeta sequencing was used to pinpoint donor-reactive T cell clones, which were subsequently tracked in post-transplant blood. As an antigen-independent comparator for the donor-reactive sequences, third party-reactive TCRbeta sequences from pre-transplant MLRs were identified as well. Three of the eight recipients were HCV-positive; the others were transplanted for non-autoimmune, non-viral indications. No induction therapy was given to the subjects, and standard immunosuppression was administered until randomization at 12-24 months post-transplant. Tolerance was defined as complete withdrawal of immunosuppression for at least one year without a rise in liver enzymes beyond twice the upper limit of normal. Blood samples were collected pre-transplant, pre-randomization before withdrawal, and post-randomization after either full withdrawal or failed withdrawal. The study cohort included 8 liver transplant recipients, of whom 3 were classified as tolerant and 5 as non-tolerant. Points the paper makes about the study in general: A greater decline was seen for donor-reactive sequences than for third party-reactive sequences, suggesting partial antigen-specific deletion unrelated to withdrawal success. In 5 of 8 subjects, circulating donor-reactive CD4 TCRbeta sequences decreased significantly after transplant, regardless of tolerance or HCV status. When repertoire turnover was accounted for, significantly reduced detection of donor-reactive sequences was found in 7 of 8 subjects for CD4 and in 8 of 8 subjects for CD8. Because of small, heterogeneous patient numbers and non-standardized post-transplant time points, the conclusions were only preliminary. In a couple of subjects, low numbers of available donor cells limited the measurable donor-reactive repertoire. Because no allograft tissue specimens were available, donor-reactive T cells may have migrated into the graft instead of being deleted.

Germline trimming: 1 base from V, 10 bases from J; junction bases outside gene matches: 11. The cysteine opens and the phenylalanine closes a CDR3 of 17 amino acids. The entry retains the CDR3 DNA only, 51 bases that are in frame from base 1. From the germline V gene, CDR1 is SGHTA and CDR2 is FQGNSA. The time point label, read with the paper, signifies: pre-transplant. Thawed unstimulated PBMCs were stained for CD3, CD4 and CD8 and FACS-sorted into CD3+CD4+ and CD3+CD8+ populations. All 8 studied subjects were randomized to withdrawal of immunosuppression. The Qiagen DNeasy Blood and Tissue Kit was used for genomic DNA isolation.

The material was CD4+ T cells from blood, obtained before liver transplant. Recombination joined TRBV7-2 with TRBJ1-4, with 11 middle bases fitting TRBD1. The source is a human donor who received a liver transplant. Here the CDR3 is given as CASSLGPPGQGDGKLFF. The DNA is as follows: TGTGCCAGCAGCTTAGGCCCCCCGGGACAGGGGGATGGAAAACTGTTTTTT.